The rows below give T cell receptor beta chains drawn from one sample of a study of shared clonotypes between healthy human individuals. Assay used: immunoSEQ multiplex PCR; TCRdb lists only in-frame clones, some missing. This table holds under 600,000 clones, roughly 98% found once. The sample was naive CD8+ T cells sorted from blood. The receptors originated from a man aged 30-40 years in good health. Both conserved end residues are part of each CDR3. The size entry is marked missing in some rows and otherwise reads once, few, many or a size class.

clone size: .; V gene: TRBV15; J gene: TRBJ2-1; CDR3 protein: CATQGAGLVSYNEQFF
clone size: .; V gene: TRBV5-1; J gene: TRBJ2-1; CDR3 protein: CASSLGTGGIGEQFF
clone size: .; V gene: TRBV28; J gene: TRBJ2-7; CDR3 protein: CASSPYSYEQYF
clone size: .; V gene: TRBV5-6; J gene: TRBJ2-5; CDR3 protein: CASSFLRDRAQETQYF
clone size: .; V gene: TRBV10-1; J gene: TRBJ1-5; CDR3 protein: CASSLESNQPQHF
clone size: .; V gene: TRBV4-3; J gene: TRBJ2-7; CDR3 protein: CASSQERGGSYEQYF
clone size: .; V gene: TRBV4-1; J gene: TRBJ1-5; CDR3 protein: CASSQGSGLVNQPQHF
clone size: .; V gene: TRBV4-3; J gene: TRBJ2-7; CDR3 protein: CASSQDPAGSSYEQYF
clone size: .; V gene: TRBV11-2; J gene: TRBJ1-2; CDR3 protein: CASSLDTNYGYTF
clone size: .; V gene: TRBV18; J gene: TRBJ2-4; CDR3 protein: CASSPASGAKNIQYF
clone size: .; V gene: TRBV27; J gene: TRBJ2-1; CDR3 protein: CASTSAGAVTLGEQFF
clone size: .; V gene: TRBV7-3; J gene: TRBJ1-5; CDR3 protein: CASSLTFGDNQPQHF
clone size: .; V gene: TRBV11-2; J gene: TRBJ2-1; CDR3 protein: CASSRLPKVYNEQFF
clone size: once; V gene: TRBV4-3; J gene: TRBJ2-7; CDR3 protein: CASSPGQGREQYF
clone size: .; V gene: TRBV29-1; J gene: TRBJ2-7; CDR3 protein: CSVEGVRVPYEQYF
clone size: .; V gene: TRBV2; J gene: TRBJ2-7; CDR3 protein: CASRGGYEQYF
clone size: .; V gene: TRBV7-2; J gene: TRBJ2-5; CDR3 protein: CASSLGLAGVSTQYF
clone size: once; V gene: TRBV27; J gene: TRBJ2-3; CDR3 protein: CASSLTGSTQYF
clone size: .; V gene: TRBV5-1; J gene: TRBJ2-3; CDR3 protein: CASSGEIAGGVVTDTQYF
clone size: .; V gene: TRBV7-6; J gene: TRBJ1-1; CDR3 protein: CASSLSTVLSTEAFF
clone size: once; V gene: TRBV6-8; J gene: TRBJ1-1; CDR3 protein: CASSYCRGRGVSTEAFF
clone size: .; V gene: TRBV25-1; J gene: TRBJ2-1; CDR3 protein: CASSDWLAGAHNEQFF
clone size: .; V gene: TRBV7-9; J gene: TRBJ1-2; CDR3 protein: CASSSSHGYTF
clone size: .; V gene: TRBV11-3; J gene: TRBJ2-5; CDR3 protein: CASSSGRRGETQYF
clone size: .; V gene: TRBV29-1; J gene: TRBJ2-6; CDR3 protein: CSVAYVSGANVLTF
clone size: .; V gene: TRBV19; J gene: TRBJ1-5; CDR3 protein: CATRPGRGNQPQHF
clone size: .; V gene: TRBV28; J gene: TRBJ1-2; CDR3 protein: CASRGRTERHGYTF
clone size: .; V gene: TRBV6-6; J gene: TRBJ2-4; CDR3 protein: CASNINPAKNIQYF
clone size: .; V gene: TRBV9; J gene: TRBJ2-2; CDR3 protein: CASSVEGLAGELFF
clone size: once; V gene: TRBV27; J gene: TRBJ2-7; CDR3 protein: CASRLGYEQYF
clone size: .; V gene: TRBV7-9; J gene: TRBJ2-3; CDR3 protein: CASSLDRGQTSTDTQYF
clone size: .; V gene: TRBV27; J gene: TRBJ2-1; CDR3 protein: CASIRSKGVYNEQFF
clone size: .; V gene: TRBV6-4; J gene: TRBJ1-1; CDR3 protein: CASSSGQGEAFF
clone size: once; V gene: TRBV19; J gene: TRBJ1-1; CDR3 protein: CASSGPGGFGTEAFF
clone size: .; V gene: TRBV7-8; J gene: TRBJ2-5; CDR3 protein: CASKTSSETQYF
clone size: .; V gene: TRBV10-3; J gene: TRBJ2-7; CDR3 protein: CAISAGTSGQSSYEQYF
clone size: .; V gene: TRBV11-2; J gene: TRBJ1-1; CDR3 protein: CASSLDLREELNTEAFF
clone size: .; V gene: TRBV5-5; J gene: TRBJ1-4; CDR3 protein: CASSMTETMEKLFF
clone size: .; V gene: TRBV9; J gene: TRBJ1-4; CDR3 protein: CASSVEGATNEKLFF
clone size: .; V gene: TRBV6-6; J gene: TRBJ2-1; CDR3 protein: CAIRVSNEQFF
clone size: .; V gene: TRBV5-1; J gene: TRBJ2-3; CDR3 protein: CASSYWGGTDTQYF
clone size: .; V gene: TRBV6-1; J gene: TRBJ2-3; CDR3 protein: CASSTSGGYDTQYF
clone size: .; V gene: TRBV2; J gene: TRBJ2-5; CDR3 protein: CASSDGISGRETQYF
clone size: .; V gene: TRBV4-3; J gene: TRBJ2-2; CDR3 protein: CASSQDLTAPAGELFF
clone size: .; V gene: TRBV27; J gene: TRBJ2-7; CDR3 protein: CASSSPRQGSYEQYF
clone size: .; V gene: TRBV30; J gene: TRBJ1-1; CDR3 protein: CAWQGFRVTEAFF
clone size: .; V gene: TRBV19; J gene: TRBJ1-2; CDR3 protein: CASSIQPNTNYGYTF